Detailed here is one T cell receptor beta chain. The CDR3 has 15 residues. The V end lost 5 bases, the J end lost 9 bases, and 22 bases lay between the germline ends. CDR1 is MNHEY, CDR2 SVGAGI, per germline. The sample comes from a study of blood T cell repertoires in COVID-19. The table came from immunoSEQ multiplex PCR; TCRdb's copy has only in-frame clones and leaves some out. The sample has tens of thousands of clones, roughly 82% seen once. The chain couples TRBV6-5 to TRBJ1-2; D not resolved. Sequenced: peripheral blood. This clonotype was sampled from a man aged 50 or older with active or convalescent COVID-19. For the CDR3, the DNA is TGTGCCAGCAGTCCTAACCCCGTTACGGGGAGAAGCTACACCTTC. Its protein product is CASSPNPVTGRSYTF.